This is a list of T cell receptor beta chains from one sample in a study of blood T cell repertoires in COVID-19. Generated by immunoSEQ multiplex PCR, the TCRdb table keeps only in-frame clones and is missing some. The table lists about 17,000 clones, more than 65% of them singletons. The material sequenced was peripheral blood. The receptors shown here come from an older woman with active COVID-19. CDR3s include the opening cysteine and the closing phenylalanine or tryptophan. Fields, in order: V gene, D gene, clone size, CDR3 length, J gene, CDR3 protein, CDR3 DNA. The D gene is left open where the match is weak. Clone size is not always given. Where it is, it says once, few, many or a class for expanded clones.

V: TRBV5-1
D: .
size: .
length: 14
J: TRBJ2-1
CDR3: CASSLGGSPNEQFF
DNA: TGCGCCAGCAGCCTCGGTGGTAGTCCCAATGAGCAGTTCTTC

V: TRBV27
D: .
size: .
length: 15
J: TRBJ2-7
CDR3: CASSRNREKAHEQYF
DNA: TGTGCCAGCAGTCGTAACCGGGAGAAAGCTCACGAGCAGTACTTC

V: TRBV28
D: .
size: few
length: 14
J: TRBJ1-5
CDR3: CASSLYRDNQPQHF
DNA: TGTGCCAGCAGTTTATACAGGGACAATCAGCCCCAGCATTTT

V: TRBV5-1
D: TRBD2
size: .
length: 15
J: TRBJ2-7
CDR3: CASSETGTSGNEQYF
DNA: TGCGCCAGCAGCGAGACCGGGACTAGCGGGAACGAGCAGTACTTC

V: TRBV5-4
D: TRBD1
size: .
length: 14
J: TRBJ1-3
CDR3: CASSQGQEGNTIYF
DNA: TGTGCCAGCAGTCAGGGACAGGAAGGGAACACCATATATTTT

V: TRBV28
D: TRBD1
size: .
length: 15
J: TRBJ2-2
CDR3: CASSFWQGARGELFF
DNA: TGTGCCAGCAGTTTCTGGCAGGGGGCGCGCGGGGAGCTGTTTTTT

V: TRBV7-3
D: TRBD1
size: .
length: 15
J: TRBJ2-1
CDR3: CASSLNRGSYNEQFF
DNA: TGTGCCAGCAGCTTAAACAGGGGTAGTTACAATGAGCAGTTCTTC

V: TRBV4-1
D: .
size: few
length: 14
J: TRBJ1-2
CDR3: CASSQDYRRYGYTF
DNA: TGCGCCAGCAGCCAAGACTACAGAAGATATGGCTACACCTTC

V: TRBV27
D: TRBD2
size: .
length: 12
J: TRBJ2-7
CDR3: CASAKLGGGQYF
DNA: TGTGCCAGCGCAAAACTCGGGGGGGGGCAGTACTTC

V: TRBV6-6
D: .
size: .
length: 14
J: TRBJ2-3
CDR3: CASSNGQSTDTQYF
DNA: TGTGCCAGCAGCAACGGACAGAGCACAGATACGCAGTATTTT

V: TRBV27
D: .
size: hyperexpanded
length: 15
J: TRBJ1-2
CDR3: CASSLWTDLRLGYTF
DNA: TGTGCCAGCAGTCTTTGGACTGACCTGAGGTTAGGCTACACCTTC

V: TRBV2
D: TRBD2
size: .
length: 14
J: TRBJ2-4
CDR3: CASSETSVENIQYF
DNA: TGTGCCAGCAGTGAAACTAGCGTAGAAAACATTCAGTACTTC

V: TRBV10-3
D: .
size: few
length: 13
J: TRBJ2-7
CDR3: CAISGWSSYEQYF
DNA: TGTGCCATCAGTGGTTGGAGCTCCTACGAGCAGTACTTC

V: TRBV2
D: .
size: .
length: 18
J: TRBJ2-6
CDR3: CASSESAGRSPGANVLTF
DNA: TGTGCCAGCAGTGAAAGCGCGGGGCGATCCCCTGGGGCCAACGTCCTGACTTTC

V: TRBV20-1
D: TRBD2
size: few
length: 15
J: TRBJ2-3
CDR3: CSASGGGGGTDTQYF
DNA: TGCAGTGCTAGTGGCGGGGGGGGAGGGACAGATACGCAGTATTTT

V: TRBV9
D: TRBD2
size: .
length: 17
J: TRBJ2-5
CDR3: CASSVMGLAGLGETQYF
DNA: TGTGCCAGCAGCGTAATGGGACTAGCGGGATTAGGCGAGACCCAGTACTTC

V: TRBV18
D: .
size: .
length: 18
J: TRBJ1-1
CDR3: CASSPLSVVGQGRTEAFF
DNA: TGTGCCAGCTCACCGCTCTCGGTAGTCGGGCAGGGGCGGACTGAAGCTTTCTTT

V: TRBV4-1
D: .
size: .
length: 15
J: TRBJ1-2
CDR3: CASSQDTGNSYGYTF
DNA: TGCGCCAGCAGCCAAGACACCGGGAACTCCTATGGCTACACCTTC

V: TRBV5-4
D: .
size: .
length: 15
J: TRBJ1-1
CDR3: CASSPDGGLNTEAFF
DNA: TGTGCCAGCAGCCCGGATGGGGGCTTGAACACTGAAGCTTTCTTT

V: TRBV21-1
D: .
size: .
length: 16
J: TRBJ2-5
CDR3: CASSKVPGREAETQYF
DNA: TGTGCCAGCAGCAAAGTGCCGGGAAGAGAAGCAGAGACCCAGTACTTC

V: TRBV27
D: TRBD2
size: few
length: 13
J: TRBJ2-1
CDR3: CASRRGTNNEQFF
DNA: TGTGCCAGCAGACGCGGGACTAACAATGAGCAGTTCTTC